This T cell receptor beta chain was identified in a study of post-analysis software for immune sequencing data. As concerns this clonotype: Its specificity is not known.

The TCR beta cDNA libraries carried unique molecular identifiers. Each CDR3 protein is one row after TCRdb ran MiXCR on the PCR reads. The sample has approximately 690,000 distinct CDR3 sequences, around 64% seen once. Study results and limitations: The F measure placed samples prepared in the same batch into strongly shared clusters.

This receptor was identified in a girl aged 2 to 10 with multiple sclerosis. The specimen sequenced was blood.

The CDR3 nucleotides read TGTGCCAGCAGCCAGGGACTAGCGGCCGATGAGCAGTTCTTC. Protein sequence: CASSQGLAADEQFF. The rearrangement uses TRBV7-3 and TRBJ2-1, with TRBD2 matching 11 bases. The CDR3 totals 14 residues. V was clipped by 5 bases and J by 8 bases; unmatched bases: 5. Germline loops: CDR1 SGHTA, CDR2 FQGTGA.